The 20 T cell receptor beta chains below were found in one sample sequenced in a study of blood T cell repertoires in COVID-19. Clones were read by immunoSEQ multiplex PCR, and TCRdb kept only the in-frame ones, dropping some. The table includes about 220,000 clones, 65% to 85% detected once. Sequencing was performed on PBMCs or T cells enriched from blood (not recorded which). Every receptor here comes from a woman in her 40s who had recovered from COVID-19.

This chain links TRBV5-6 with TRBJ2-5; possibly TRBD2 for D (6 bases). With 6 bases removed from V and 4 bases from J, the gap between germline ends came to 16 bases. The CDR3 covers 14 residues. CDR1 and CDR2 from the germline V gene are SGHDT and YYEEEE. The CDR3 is CASTSEPRGETQYF. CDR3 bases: TGTGCCAGCACTTCCGAACCGCGGGGAGAGACCCAGTACTTC. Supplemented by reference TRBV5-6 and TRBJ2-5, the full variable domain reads DAGVTQSPTHLIKTRGQQVTLRCSPKSGHDTVSWYQQALGQGPQFIFQYYEEEERQRGNFPDRFSGHQFPNYSSELNVNALLLGDSALYLCASTSEPRGETQYFGPGTRLLVL.

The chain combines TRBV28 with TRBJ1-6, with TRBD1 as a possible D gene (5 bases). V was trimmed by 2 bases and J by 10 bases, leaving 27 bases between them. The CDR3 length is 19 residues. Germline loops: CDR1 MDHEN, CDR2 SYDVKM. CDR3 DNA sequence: TGTGCCAGCAGTTTAAGGGGCTTGGCAGGGCCTTCGCCTCGGTCACCCCTCCACTTT. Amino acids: CASSLRGLAGPSPRSPLHF.

The CDR3 protein is CASSPGLPFHTDTQYF. In nucleotides, the CDR3 is TGTGCCAGCTCGCCTGGACTCCCCTTCCACACAGATACGCAGTATTTT. This rearrangement joins TRBV18 to TRBJ2-3; tentatively, D is TRBD2 (5 bases). The germline V gene has CDR1 KGHSH and CDR2 LQKENI. V gave up 6 bases and J gave up 2 bases, with 18 bases separating them. The CDR3 has 16 amino acids.

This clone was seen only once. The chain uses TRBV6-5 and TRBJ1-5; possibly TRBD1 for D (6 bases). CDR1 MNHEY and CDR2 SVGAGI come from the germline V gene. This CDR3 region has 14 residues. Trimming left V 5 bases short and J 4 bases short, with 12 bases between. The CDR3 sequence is CASSPGVGNQPQHF. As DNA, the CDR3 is TGTGCCAGCAGTCCAGGGGTCGGGAATCAGCCCCAGCATTTT.

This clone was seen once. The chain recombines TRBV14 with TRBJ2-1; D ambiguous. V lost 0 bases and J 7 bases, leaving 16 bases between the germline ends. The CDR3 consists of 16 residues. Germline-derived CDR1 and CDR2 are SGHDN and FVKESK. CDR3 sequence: CASSQDLGVEANEQFF. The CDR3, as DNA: TGTGCCAGCAGCCAAGATCTAGGAGTCGAAGCGAATGAGCAGTTCTTC.

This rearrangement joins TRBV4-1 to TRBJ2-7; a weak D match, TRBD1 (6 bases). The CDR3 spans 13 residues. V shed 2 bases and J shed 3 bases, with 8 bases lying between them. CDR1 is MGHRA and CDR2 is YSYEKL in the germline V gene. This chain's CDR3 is CASSQSTGYEQYF. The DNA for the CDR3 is TGCGCCAGCAGCCAATCGACAGGCTACGAGCAGTACTTC.

The CDR3 loop is CASSPRSGKSSYNEQFF. The CDR3 DNA reads TGTGCCAGCAGTCCACGTAGCGGCAAGAGCTCCTACAATGAGCAGTTCTTC. The genes are TRBV7-3 and TRBJ2-1; TRBD2 might be the D (6 bases). The CDR3 sequence is 17 residues long. CDR1 is SGHTA, CDR2 FQGTGA, per germline. V shed 6 bases and J shed 0 bases, with 18 bases lying between them.

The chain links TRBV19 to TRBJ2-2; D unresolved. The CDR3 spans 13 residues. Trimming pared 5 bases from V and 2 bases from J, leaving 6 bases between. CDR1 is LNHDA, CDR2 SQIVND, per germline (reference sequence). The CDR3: CASSLANTGELFF. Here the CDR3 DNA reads TGTGCCAGTAGTCTGGCCAACACCGGGGAGCTGTTTTTT.

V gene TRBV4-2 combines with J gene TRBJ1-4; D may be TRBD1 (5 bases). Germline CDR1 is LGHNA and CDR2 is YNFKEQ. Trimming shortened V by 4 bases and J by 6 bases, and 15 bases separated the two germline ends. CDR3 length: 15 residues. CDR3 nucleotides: TGTGCCAGCAGCCCGGACCCCCGGGGGGATGAAAAACTGTTTTTT. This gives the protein CASSPDPRGDEKLFF.

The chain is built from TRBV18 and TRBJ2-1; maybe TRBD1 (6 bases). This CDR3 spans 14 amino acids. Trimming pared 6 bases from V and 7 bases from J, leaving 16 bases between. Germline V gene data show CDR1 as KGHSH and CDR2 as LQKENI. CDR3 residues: CASSQITGSNEQFF. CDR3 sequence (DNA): TGTGCCAGCTCGCAAATAACAGGGTCAAATGAGCAGTTCTTC.

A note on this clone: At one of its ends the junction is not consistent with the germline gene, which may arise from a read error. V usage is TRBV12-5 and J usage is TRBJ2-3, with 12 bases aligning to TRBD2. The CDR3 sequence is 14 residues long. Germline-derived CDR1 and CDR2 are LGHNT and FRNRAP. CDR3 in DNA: TGTGCTAGTGGTTTGGTAACTAGCGGGAGGTTCTTGCATTTT. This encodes CASGLVTSGRFLHF.

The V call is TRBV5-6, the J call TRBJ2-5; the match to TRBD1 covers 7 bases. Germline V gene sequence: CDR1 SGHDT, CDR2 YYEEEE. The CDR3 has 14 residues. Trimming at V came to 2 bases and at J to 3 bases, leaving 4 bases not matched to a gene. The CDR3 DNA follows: TGTGCCAGCAGCTTCTCCGGGACAGAAGAGACCCAGTACTTC. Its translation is CASSFSGTEETQYF. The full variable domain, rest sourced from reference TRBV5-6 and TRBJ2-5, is DAGVTQSPTHLIKTRGQQVTLRCSPKSGHDTVSWYQQALGQGPQFIFQYYEEEERQRGNFPDRFSGHQFPNYSSELNVNALLLGDSALYLCASSFSGTEETQYFGPGTRLLVL.

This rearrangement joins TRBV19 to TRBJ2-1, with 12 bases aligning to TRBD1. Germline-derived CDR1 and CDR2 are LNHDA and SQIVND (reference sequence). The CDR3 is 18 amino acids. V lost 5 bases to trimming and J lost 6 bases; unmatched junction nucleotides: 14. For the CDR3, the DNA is TGTGCCAGTAGTTACCGGGACAGGGGGCTTTTAGGAAGCAATGAGCAGTTCTTC. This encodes CASSYRDRGLLGSNEQFF.

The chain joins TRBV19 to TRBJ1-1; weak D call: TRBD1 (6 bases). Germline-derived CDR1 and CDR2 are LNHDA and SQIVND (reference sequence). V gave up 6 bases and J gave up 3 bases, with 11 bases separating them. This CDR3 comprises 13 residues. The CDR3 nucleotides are TGTGCCAGTAGCCCCAGGGGTTACACTGAAGCTTTCTTT. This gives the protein CASSPRGYTEAFF.

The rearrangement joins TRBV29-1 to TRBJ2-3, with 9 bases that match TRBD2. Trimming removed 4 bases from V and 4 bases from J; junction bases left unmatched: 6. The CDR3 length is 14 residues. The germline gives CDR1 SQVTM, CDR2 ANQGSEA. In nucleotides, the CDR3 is TGCAGCGTTGGTCTAGCGGGAAGCCCAGATACGCAGTATTTT. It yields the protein CSVGLAGSPDTQYF.

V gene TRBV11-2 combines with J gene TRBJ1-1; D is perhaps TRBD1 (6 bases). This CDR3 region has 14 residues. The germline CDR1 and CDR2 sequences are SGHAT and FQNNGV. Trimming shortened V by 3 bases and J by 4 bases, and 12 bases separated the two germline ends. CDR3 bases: TGTGCCAGCAGCTTCGGAGGGGGGGCCACTGAAGCTTTCTTT. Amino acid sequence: CASSFGGGATEAFF.

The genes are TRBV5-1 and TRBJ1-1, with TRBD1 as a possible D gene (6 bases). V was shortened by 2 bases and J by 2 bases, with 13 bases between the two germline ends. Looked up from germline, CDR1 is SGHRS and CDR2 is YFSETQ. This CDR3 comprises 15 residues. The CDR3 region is CASSFTGSGNTEAFF. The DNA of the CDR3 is TGCGCCAGCAGCTTTACAGGGAGCGGAAACACTGAAGCTTTCTTT.

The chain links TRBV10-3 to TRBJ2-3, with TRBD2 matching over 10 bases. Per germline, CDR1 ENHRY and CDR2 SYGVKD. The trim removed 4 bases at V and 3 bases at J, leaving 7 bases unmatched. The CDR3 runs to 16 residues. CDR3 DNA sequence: TGTGCCATCAGTGGGCGAGCGGGAGGGGGGACAGATACGCAGTATTTT. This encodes CAISGRAGGGTDTQYF.

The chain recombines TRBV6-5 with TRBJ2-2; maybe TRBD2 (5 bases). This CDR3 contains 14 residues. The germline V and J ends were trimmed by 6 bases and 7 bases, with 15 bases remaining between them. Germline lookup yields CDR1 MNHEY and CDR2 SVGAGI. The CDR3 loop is CASSWAGEDGELFF. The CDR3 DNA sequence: TGTGCCAGCAGCTGGGCGGGCGAAGACGGGGAGCTGTTTTTT.

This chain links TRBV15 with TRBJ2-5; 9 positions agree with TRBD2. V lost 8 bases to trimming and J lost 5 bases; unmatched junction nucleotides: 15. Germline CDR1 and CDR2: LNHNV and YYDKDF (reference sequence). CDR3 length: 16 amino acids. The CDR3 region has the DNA TGTGCCACCCTCCCCGGGACTAGCTCCATCTGGGAGACCCAGTACTTC. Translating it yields CATLPGTSSIWETQYF.